The 4 T cell receptor beta chains in this list originate from one sample, sequenced in a study of T-cell memory formation after mild COVID-19. TCRdb re-derived calls from the 5' RACE reads in MiXCR, one entry per CDR3 protein. The table includes roughly 240,000 distinct CDR3 sequences, approximately 15% detected once. The material sequenced was PBMCs or a T cell subset sorted from them (not recorded which). These receptors all stem from an adult woman who had mild COVID-19 (a few samples of this study predate the infection). Cell type and time point are not known.

This clonotype was counted a few times. This rearrangement joins TRBV12-3 or TRBV12-4 to TRBJ1-1; D might be TRBD1 (5 bases). V lost 8 bases and J lost 4, with 20 bases in between. The CDR3 is 15 amino acids. The CDR3 spells CASGKTANPGTEAFF. The CDR3 DNA is TGTGCCAGCGGAAAGACAGCGAACCCCGGCACTGAAGCTTTCTTT.

This clonotype was observed a handful of times. This chain joins TRBV12-3 or TRBV12-4 and TRBJ1-3; no clear D gene. The V end lost 6 bases, the J end lost 2 bases, and 8 bases lay between the germline ends. This CDR3 contains 13 residues. CDR3 DNA: TGTGCCAGCAGACTGGGAGCTGGAAACACCATATATTTT. This codes for CASRLGAGNTIYF.

The CDR3 region is CASTYTDTQYF. In nucleotides, the CDR3 is TGTGCCAGCACCTACACAGATACGCAGTATTTT. The V gene is TRBV7-2, the J gene TRBJ2-3; the D is unclear. Germline V gives CDR1 SGHTA, CDR2 FQGNSA. The CDR3 contains 11 residues. Trimming took off 7 bases at V and 2 bases at J, with 4 bases between the two ends.

This clonotype has just a few counts. The chain employs TRBV27 and TRBJ1-1, with D maybe TRBD1 (6 bases). V was trimmed by 3 bases and J by 0 bases, leaving 11 bases between them. This CDR3 has 15 amino acids. Germline CDR1 is MNHEY and CDR2 is SMNVEV (reference sequence). This chain's CDR3 is CASSFRTDLNTEAFF. The CDR3 region has the DNA TGTGCCAGCAGTTTCCGGACAGACCTGAACACTGAAGCTTTCTTT.